Below are 9 T cell receptor beta chains sequenced from a single sample in a study of T cell changes during pregnancy in multiple sclerosis. Data came from immunoSEQ multiplex PCR; TCRdb stores just in-frame clones and leaves some out. This sample yields about 44,000 clones, of which about 90% are seen a single time; 0.45% to 0.55% belongs to the top ten. Material: CD4+ T cells from peripheral blood mononuclear cells, obtained in the third trimester of pregnancy. These receptors all stem from a female donor with multiple sclerosis, enrolled in a pregnancy study.

The chain has TRBV10-3 and TRBJ2-3; 7 bases fit TRBD1. V shed 4 bases, J shed 0 bases, and the junction held 4 bases outside the gene matches. Looked up from germline, CDR1 is ENHRY and CDR2 is SYGVKD. This CDR3 has 15 amino acids. CDR3 protein: CAISGGQTSTDTQYF. The CDR3, as DNA: TGTGCCATCAGTGGGGGACAGACTAGCACAGATACGCAGTATTTT.

V usage is TRBV19 and J usage is TRBJ1-1; D not certain. V lost 3 bases, J lost 4 bases, and 12 bases lay in between. CDR3 size: 14 residues. Germline V gives CDR1 LNHDA, CDR2 SQIVND (reference sequence). The CDR3 nucleotides are TGTGCCAGTAGTATTGGAAGGTACAGCACTGAAGCTTTCTTT. Its protein product is CASSIGRYSTEAFF. The whole variable domain, remainder taken from reference TRBV19 and TRBJ1-1, is DGGITQSPKYLFRKEGQNVTLSCEQNLNHDAMYWYRQDPGQGLRLIYYSQIVNDFQKGDIAEGYSVSREKKESFPLTVTSAQKNPTAFYLCASSIGRYSTEAFFGQGTRLTVV.

V and J are TRBV10-3 and TRBJ2-1; tentative D call: TRBD2 (5 bases). Trimming removed 6 bases at V and 7 bases at J, with 25 bases between. Looked up from germline, CDR1 is ENHRY and CDR2 is SYGVKD. This CDR3 comprises 17 residues. CDR3 loop: CAISKSSGGGWVNEQFF. CDR3 bases: TGTGCCATCAGCAAGAGCAGCGGCGGTGGGTGGGTGAATGAGCAGTTCTTC.

V is TRBV9 and J is TRBJ2-5; TRBD1 agrees at 11 bases. Germline V gene lookup returns CDR1 SGDLS and CDR2 YYNGEE. J was trimmed by 2 bases and V by 3 bases; bases with no gene match: 3. The CDR3 is made up of 15 amino acids. The CDR3 reads CASSGGTGGQETQYF. CDR3 bases: TGTGCCAGCAGCGGTGGGACAGGGGGACAAGAGACCCAGTACTTC.

J is TRBJ2-2 and V is TRBV5-6; TRBD1 is a possible D gene (5 bases). With 0 bases removed from V and 6 bases from J, the gap between germline ends came to 18 bases. Germline CDR1 is SGHDT and CDR2 is YYEEEE. The CDR3 totals 17 residues. CDR3 loop: CASSLAGQDLVAGELFF. CDR3 DNA: TGTGCCAGCAGCTTGGCCGGACAAGACCTAGTGGCCGGGGAGCTGTTTTTT. The whole variable domain, filled in from reference TRBV5-6 and TRBJ2-2, reads DAGVTQSPTHLIKTRGQQVTLRCSPKSGHDTVSWYQQALGQGPQFIFQYYEEEERQRGNFPDRFSGHQFPNYSSELNVNALLLGDSALYLCASSLAGQDLVAGELFFGEGSRLTVL.

The J gene is TRBJ2-6, the V gene TRBV19; unclear D gene. The CDR3 extends over 15 amino acids. CDR1 is LNHDA and CDR2 is SQIVND in the germline V gene (reference sequence). V shed 3 bases and J shed 1 base, with 7 bases lying between them. CDR3: CASSIPGSGANVLTF. The DNA for the CDR3 is TGTGCCAGTAGTATCCCCGGTTCTGGGGCCAACGTCCTGACTTTC.

This chain connects TRBV4-1 to TRBJ1-2, with unresolved D. The CDR3 loop spans 15 amino acids. Germline V lookup: CDR1 MGHRA, CDR2 YSYEKL. Between the trimmed V and J ends, which lost 5 bases and 1 base, there was a span of 14 bases. The CDR3 region has the DNA TGCGCCAGCAGCTTAGGCCCCCAGGTTAACTATGGCTACACCTTC. As protein: CASSLGPQVNYGYTF.

The chain combines TRBV19 with TRBJ2-3; D gene uncertain. Trimming stripped 1 base from V and 3 bases from J, with 8 bases between. In germline, CDR1 is LNHDA, CDR2 SQIVND (reference sequence). This CDR3 comprises 14 residues. The CDR3 bases are TGTGCCAGTAGTATAGCGGCCGGGACAGATACGCAGTATTTT. Translated: CASSIAAGTDTQYF. Full variable domain (rest looked up from reference TRBV19 and TRBJ2-3): DGGITQSPKYLFRKEGQNVTLSCEQNLNHDAMYWYRQDPGQGLRLIYYSQIVNDFQKGDIAEGYSVSREKKESFPLTVTSAQKNPTAFYLCASSIAAGTDTQYFGPGTRLTVL.

The V gene is TRBV5-1, the J gene TRBJ1-1; 7 bases fit TRBD1. The CDR3 is 13 residues long. The germline CDR1 and CDR2 sequences are SGHRS and YFSETQ. Trimming at V came to 0 bases and at J to 7 bases, leaving 3 bases not matched to a gene. DNA of the CDR3: TGCGCCAGCAGCTTGGGGGGACAGAGTGAAGCTTTCTTT. Protein: CASSLGGQSEAFF.